Below, 8 T cell receptor beta chains from the same sample are listed, as sequenced in a study of cytomegalovirus exposure and HLA in healthy donors. PCR was performed using 60 Vbeta and 13 Jbeta primers. TCRdb's table, derived via immunoSEQ multiplex PCR, lists solely in-frame clones and lacks some. This table lists 150,000 to 250,000 clones. The sample consisted of PBMCs. The origin of the receptors is a boy younger than 18 in good health and CMV-seronegative.

The V call is TRBV27, the J call TRBJ1-5; a possible D gene is TRBD1 (5 bases). The CDR3 totals 15 residues. Trimming cost V 1 base and J 0 bases, with 7 bases left between them. Germline values: CDR1 MNHEY, CDR2 SMNVEV (reference sequence). The CDR3 spells CASSLLGVSNQPQHF. For the CDR3, the DNA is TGTGCCAGCAGTTTATTAGGGGTTAGCAATCAGCCCCAGCATTTT.

The chain employs TRBV7-9 and TRBJ2-7; 9 bases agree with TRBD1. The germline V gene encodes CDR1 SEHNR and CDR2 FQNEAQ (reference sequence). V gave up 5 bases and J gave up 6 bases; unmatched junction bases: 11. The CDR3 extends over 15 amino acids. The CDR3, as DNA: TGTGCCAGCAGCCCAACTTTAGGGACAGGGAGCGAGCAGTACTTC. Translated, it gives CASSPTLGTGSEQYF.

The chain combines TRBV7-6 with TRBJ1-6; 9 bases agree with TRBD1. The germline gives CDR1 SGHVS, CDR2 FNYEAQ. V shed 5 bases and J 9 bases; nucleotides not matched to a gene: 2. The CDR3 has 13 amino acids. The CDR3 region is CASSDRGGSPLHF. CDR3 nucleotide sequence: TGTGCCAGCAGCGACAGGGGGGGTTCACCCCTCCACTTT.

CDR3 amino acids: CASSEQDTGELFF. DNA for the CDR3: TGTGCCAGCAGTGAACAAGATACCGGGGAGCTGTTTTTT. The V gene is TRBV6-4, the J gene TRBJ2-2; D remains unclear. CDR1 and CDR2 from the germline V gene are MRHNA and SNTAGT. The CDR3 totals 13 residues. The germline V and J ends were trimmed by 3 bases and 5 bases, with 7 bases remaining between them.

The chain combines TRBV19 with TRBJ1-4; D is undetermined. Germline CDR1 is LNHDA and CDR2 is SQIVND (reference sequence). V lost 5 bases to trimming and J lost 3 bases, with 13 bases between them. The CDR3 is made up of 15 amino acids. In DNA form, the CDR3 reads TGTGCCAGTAGTGTCTCGGGGTTGGCTAATGAAAAACTGTTTTTT. Protein product: CASSVSGLANEKLFF.

The chain links TRBV5-1 to TRBJ2-5; 8 positions agree with TRBD2. The CDR3 contains 14 residues. V was pared by 5 bases and J by 9 bases, with 12 bases of the junction left unmatched. The germline V gene encodes CDR1 SGHRS and CDR2 YFSETQ. The CDR3 sequence is CASRAGGPIEAQYF. The DNA for the CDR3 is TGCGCCAGCAGGGCGGGGGGCCCTATTGAGGCCCAGTACTTC.

The V gene is TRBV2, the J gene TRBJ2-7; no reliable D call. Trimming removed 6 bases at V and 3 bases at J, with 12 bases between. Germline V gene lookup returns CDR1 SNHLY and CDR2 FYNNEI. CDR3 length equals 13 residues. CDR3 nucleotide sequence: TGTGCCAGCAGCGGCGGAGAGATCTACGAGCAGTACTTC. Translation gives CASSGGEIYEQYF.

The chain carries TRBV19 and TRBJ1-4; D ambiguous. Germline CDR1 is LNHDA and CDR2 is SQIVND (reference sequence). Trimming removed 1 base from V and 8 bases from J, with 11 bases in between. The CDR3 consists of 14 residues. The CDR3 DNA reads as TGTGCCAGTAGTATAGCAACGTCGAGAGAAAAACTGTTTTTT. This encodes CASSIATSREKLFF.